This T cell receptor (beta chain) was captured by sequencing in a study of T cell responses to AZD1222 COVID-19 vaccine. Using immunoSEQ multiplex PCR, the repertoire was profiled, and TCRdb retains in-frame clones only, with some absent. The sample lists about 130,000 clones; over 75% were seen once. This clone appeared once. This CDR3 contains 15 residues. Trimming removed 5 bases from V and 0 bases from J; junction bases left unmatched: 7. Germline loops: CDR1 SGHAT, CDR2 FQNNGV. The chain combines TRBV11-2 with TRBJ2-7; 7 bases match TRBD1. The sequence derives from an adult in good health. The sequencing here drew on peripheral blood, taken on day 0 of AZD1222 vaccination. CDR3 nucleotide sequence: TGTGCCAGCAGCCCGGGACAGCTAATCTCCTACGAGCAGTACTTC. Translating it yields CASSPGQLISYEQYF.